This TCR beta chain was retrieved from a study of blood T cells in healthy people across ages. Together with a sample-barcoded 5' primer, a J-beta primer mix was included in a second PCR lasting about 6 to 12 cycles. Each cDNA molecule carried a tag from a template-switch adaptor that contained 12 random nucleotides. TCRdb fed the 5' RACE reads into MiXCR, producing one record per CDR3 protein. The sample yields 1,100,000 or so distinct CDR3 sequences, 45% seen once. The ends lost 3 bases at V and 9 bases at J; junction bases unmatched: 9. CDR1 and CDR2 from the germline V gene are SQVTM and ANQGSEA. This CDR3 contains 14 residues. PBMCs numbering at least 6 million were isolated per sample.

What was sequenced was blood. The chain employs TRBV29-1 and TRBJ2-1; TRBD2 aligns across 9 bases. This receptor was obtained from a woman aged 60-75 years in good health. CDR3: CSVDGLAGKGEQFF. The DNA for the CDR3 is TGCAGCGTTGATGGTCTAGCGGGAAAGGGTGAGCAGTTCTTC.